This T cell receptor beta chain was observed in a study of identical twins. General study results and limits: Insertion counts were lower in abundant cord blood beta clonotypes, a trend that memory repertoires did not show.

Germline-derived CDR1 and CDR2 are MNHEY and SVGAGI. CDR3 length: 15 amino acids. V lost 0 bases, J lost 2 bases, and 2 bases stayed unmatched. This clonotype was observed a handful of times. The antigen remains undetermined. Template switching added a universal primer site, and cDNA bore unique molecular identifiers. TCRdb independently ran MiXCR on the 5' RACE reads; one entry per CDR3 protein. Among roughly 260,000 distinct CDR3 sequences, about 14% were seen once, and the ten largest hold around 9%. This receptor was obtained from a woman under 30 in good health. Input material: memory (CD45RO+) T cells sorted from blood. The chain is built from TRBV6-5 and TRBJ2-7; the match to TRBD2 covers 9 bases. CDR3 DNA sequence: TGTGCCAGCAGTTACTCGGCTAGCGGGGCCTACGAGCAGTACTTC. Amino acids: CASSYSASGAYEQYF.